Listed below are T cell receptor beta chains from one sample, sequenced in a study of T-cell reconstitution after alpha-beta-depleted transplantation in children. TCRdb processed the PCR reads anew with MiXCR; each CDR3 protein has one entry. The data hold hundreds of thousands of distinct CDR3 sequences, with roughly 17% observed a single time. The starting material was PBMCs, mostly from graft donor cells, obtained 360 days after TCRalphabeta/CD19-depleted stem cell transplant. Receptors were obtained from a boy under two years old who had a stem cell transplant for Wiskott-Aldrich syndrome, so the T cells may come from the graft donor. Each CDR3 is given with its conserved first and last residue. The D gene is left open where the match is weak. Rows may omit the clone size; those that give it use once, few, many or a size class.

19,few,.,TRBV21-1,TRBJ2-5,CASSDAKTPRGHHKETQYF,TGTGCCAGCAGCGACGCCAAAACACCTAGAGGACATCACAAAGAGACCCAGTACTTC
13,.,TRBD1,TRBV10-3,TRBJ2-1,CAISESTGDEQFF,TGTGCCATCAGTGAGTCGACAGGGGATGAGCAGTTCTTC
16,many,TRBD2,TRBV12-5,TRBJ2-1,CASGFSSSGAYNEQFF,TGTGCTAGTGGTTTTTCCTCTAGCGGGGCCTACAATGAGCAGTTCTTC
15,few,.,TRBV11-2,TRBJ2-1,CASRYGGPPKNEQFF,TGTGCCAGCAGATACGGGGGGCCCCCCAAAAATGAGCAGTTCTTC
15,.,.,TRBV7-2,TRBJ2-7,CASSPRLEGVYEQYF,TGTGCCAGCAGCCCACGACTGGAGGGGGTCTACGAGCAGTACTTC
15,few,.,TRBV4-3,TRBJ2-7,CASSQVRGAPYEQYF,TGCGCCAGCAGCCAAGTCCGGGGGGCCCCCTACGAGCAGTACTTC
14,.,TRBD1,TRBV10-3,TRBJ2-3,CAIRRQGATDTQYF,TGTGCCATCAGGCGACAGGGGGCCACAGATACGCAGTATTTT
16,.,TRBD2,TRBV7-9,TRBJ2-1,CASSLGLAGVRDEQFF,TGTGCCAGCAGCTTAGGTCTAGCGGGAGTAAGAGATGAGCAGTTCTTC
13,.,.,TRBV10-3,TRBJ2-7,CAIMGGTNYEQYF,TGTGCCATCATGGGCGGGACAAACTACGAGCAGTACTTC
16,.,TRBD1,TRBV12-3/TRBV12-4,TRBJ1-5,CASSLDRGRGNQPQHF,TGTGCCAGCAGTTTAGACAGGGGAAGGGGCAATCAGCCCCAGCATTTT
13,.,.,TRBV18,TRBJ1-6,CASSPSSEGALHF,TGTGCCAGCTCACCCTCATCCGAGGGGGCCCTCCACTTT
14,.,.,TRBV4-1,TRBJ2-7,CASSQVEVSYEQYF,TGCGCCAGCAGCCAAGTGGAGGTTTCCTACGAGCAGTACTTC
11,.,.,TRBV24-1,TRBJ2-7,CATSEGNEQYF,TGTGCCACCAGTGAGGGGAACGAGCAGTACTTC
16,.,TRBD2,TRBV6-1,TRBJ2-2,CASSRLAGGDTGELFF,TGTGCCAGCAGTCGCTTAGCGGGGGGAGATACCGGGGAGCTGTTTTTT
15,few,TRBD1,TRBV7-9,TRBJ2-3,CASSSAGQGMDTQYF,TGTGCCAGCAGCTCCGCGGGACAGGGAATGGATACGCAGTATTTT
14,few,.,TRBV3-1,TRBJ1-4,CASSPSGADEKLFF,TGTGCCAGCAGCCCCTCTGGGGCGGATGAAAAACTGTTTTTT
16,few,TRBD2,TRBV5-1,TRBJ2-1,CASSLDKRGSYNEQFF,TGCGCCAGCAGCTTGGATAAGCGGGGTTCCTACAATGAGCAGTTCTTC
13,few,.,TRBV12-3/TRBV12-4,TRBJ2-1,CASRNGGRNEQFF,TGTGCCAGCAGAAACGGAGGGAGGAATGAGCAGTTCTTC
19,many,.,TRBV24-1,TRBJ2-6,CATSVADRIDFSGANVLTF,TGTGCCACCAGTGTAGCCGACAGGATAGACTTCTCTGGGGCCAACGTCCTGACTTTC
14,few,.,TRBV5-1,TRBJ1-1,CASSLDTGNTEAFF,TGCGCCAGCAGCTTGGATACGGGGAACACTGAAGCTTTCTTT
13,.,.,TRBV30,TRBJ2-2,CAWRTSNTGELFF,TGTGCCTGGAGGACTTCGAACACCGGGGAGCTGTTTTTT
14,.,TRBD1,TRBV7-9,TRBJ1-1,CASNPRTGDTEAFF,TGTGCCAGCAATCCCCGGACAGGGGACACTGAAGCTTTCTTT
11,few,.,TRBV12-3/TRBV12-4,TRBJ2-1,CASSMKNEQFF,TGTGCCAGCAGTATGAAAAATGAGCAGTTCTTC